This T cell receptor beta chain was profiled in a study of beta chain features in type 1 diabetes. Study-wide context: Healthy donors resembled patients in age, gender and cell yields.

This CDR3 contains 15 residues. Germline CDR1 is MNHNS and CDR2 is SASEGT. Unmatched junction bases numbered 6, after V lost 6 bases and J lost 8 bases. The study's findings and limits: Patients' naive, central memory and regulatory TCRB repertoires appeared more alike than those of healthy donors. The analysis here could not establish whether HLA type shapes TCRB rearrangement. All four CD4+ subsets from Type 1 diabetes patients carried moderately but significantly shorter TCRB CDR3s.

With respect to this clone: As yet, its antigen is unknown.

Expressed TCRB transcripts were sequenced because the isolated RNA had all been reverse transcribed beforehand. Assay: immunoSEQ multiplex PCR; the TCRdb copy retains only in-frame clones and omits some. Of a few hundred thousand clones in the sample, roughly 20% are singletons; the top ten hold more than 0.025%. The rearrangement uses TRBV6-1 and TRBJ2-1, with 14 bases matching TRBD2. The origin of this receptor is a woman aged 40 to 50 with type 1 diabetes. Sequencing was done on a sample of naive CD4+ T cells from blood. The CDR3 DNA follows: TGTGCCAGCAGGACCCCGGGACTAGCGGGAGATGAGCAGTTCTTC. Its protein product is CASRTPGLAGDEQFF.